The 3 T cell receptor beta chains reported below all come from one sample, sequenced in a study of blood T cell repertoires in COVID-19. Only in-frame clones appear in the TCRdb table, and some are missing; sequencing was by immunoSEQ multiplex PCR. Of about 140,000 clones in the sample, roughly three quarters were seen once. The sample consisted of PBMCs or T cells enriched from blood (not recorded which). These receptors came from a woman aged 50 to 60 who had recovered from COVID-19.

This clone was detected only a few times. The rearrangement links TRBV10-1 to TRBJ1-6, with D tentatively TRBD1 (6 bases). Trimming cost V 8 bases and J 5 bases, with 10 bases left between them. This CDR3 region has 13 residues. Germline CDR1 is WNHNN and CDR2 is SYGVQD (reference sequence). The CDR3 nucleotides are TGCGCCAGCCAAGGACAGCATAATTCACCCCTCCACTTT. Encoded protein: CASQGQHNSPLHF.

The CDR3 protein is CASSNSGGAEDTQYF. The DNA for the CDR3 is TGCGCCAGCAGTAATAGCGGGGGGGCCGAAGATACGCAGTATTTT. V and J are TRBV10-1 and TRBJ2-3, with TRBD2 matching over 11 bases. In germline, CDR1 is WNHNN, CDR2 SYGVQD (reference sequence). The CDR3 is 15 amino acids. V lost 5 bases to trimming and J lost 5 bases; unmatched junction nucleotides: 6.

V is TRBV10-3 and J is TRBJ1-2; 9 nucleotides match TRBD1. V lost 5 bases to trimming and J lost 1 base; unmatched junction nucleotides: 14. CDR1 and CDR2 (germline): ENHRY, SYGVKD. The CDR3 loop spans 18 amino acids. The CDR3 DNA follows: TGTGCCATCAGTCTACCTACATCGGGACAGGGAATTAACTATGGCTACACCTTC. It is translated as CAISLPTSGQGINYGYTF.